The sequence of this TCR beta chain was determined in a study of T cells in Graves' hyperthyroidism and ophthalmopathy (dated by TCRdb to about 2019). Turning to the overall study: Peripheral blood samples were taken at initial diagnosis, before any treatment was given. TCR V-J signatures able to tell the groups apart were searched for in a discovery cohort of 90 to 100 patients, of whom over 40 had Graves' ophthalmopathy and around 56 had stable Graves' hyperthyroidism. Prospective prediction of ophthalmopathy was tested in an independent validation cohort consisting of some 20 hyperthyroidism patients and more than 15 patients who later progressed to ophthalmopathy. The approximately 100 discovery patients were divided at random into training and test sets in a 7:3 ratio. In six Graves' hyperthyroidism patients, the study also compared T-cell repertoires from thyroid tissue with T-cell repertoires from blood. Once sampling was done, hyperthyroidism patients were given methimazole at a starting dose of 30 mg daily, whereas ophthalmopathy patients were given high-dose intravenous methylprednisolone. According to the paper, TCR Vbeta CDR3 sequencing was carried out on 135 peripheral blood samples, which came from over 40 ophthalmopathy, approximately 72 hyperthyroidism and 17 progressor patients. Here is what the overall study found, with its caveats: In cross-validation, a model built on a 13 V-J signature told ophthalmopathy apart from stable hyperthyroidism with approximately 90% sensitivity and approximately 81% specificity, and in testing the same model reached 80%/75%. Sample size was not statistically predetermined, and investigators were not blinded to group allocation. In validation, progression to ophthalmopathy was predicted by the model with nearly 71% sensitivity and 72% to 85% specificity, a median of around 5.9 months before onset. Blood samples also contained most of the expanded thyroid clonotypes (frequency above 0.001), which suggests that blood repertoires may reflect thyroid immune responses.

Stable Graves' hyperthyroidism was defined as the absence of progression to ophthalmopathy over 18 months of follow-up. The hyperthyroidism patients were between 18 and 65 years old and newly diagnosed, with a disease duration of less than 2 months. Exclusion was applied to patients with uncontrolled infections, other autoimmune diseases, pregnancy or lactation. Diagnoses were based on clinical symptoms, serum thyroxine and TRAb, thyroid ultrasound and orbital computed tomography. PBMCs were isolated from more than 8 ml of fresh peripheral blood by Ficoll-Paque density gradient centrifugation. Trizol reagent was used to extract total RNA, and RNA quality was then checked on an Agilent 2100 Bioanalyzer. The TCR beta CDR3 regions were amplified from RNA transcripts. A first-round RT-PCR of the TCR CDR3 used the HTBI primer set with the Qiagen OneStep RT-PCR kit. Libraries were constructed in a second round of multiplex PCR, after which size selection and purification were carried out. Paired-end sequencing of the libraries was performed with 100 bp reads on an Illumina HiSeq2000. On the authors' methods: SOAPnuke was used to process the raw data, throwing out any read that contained adapters or uncalled bases, had a mean Phred below 15, or lacked an exact constant-primer or identifier match. COPE v1.2.5 was used to merge high-quality paired reads, and clonotypes were defined as unique nucleotide sequences. Clonotypes were aligned to IMGT TRBV, TRBD and TRBJ reference segments using MiTCR v1.1. Analysis was restricted to V-J combinations with a frequency above 0.0001, which covered approximately 99% of repertoires. A TCS score was defined as the ratio of F50 (clonal expansion) to E x V (chaos), with BLOSUM62-based TCRdist applied between CDR3 peptides within each V-J. Welch's t-statistics and random forest reduced just over 500 V-J features to fewer than 15, which were used in a naive Bayes classifier (R e1071). Thyroid-blood repertoire similarity was quantified with the Morisita-Horn index. The public reads were run again by TCRdb, first through fastp at Q25 and then through MiXCR, and only productive beta chains were kept. Rows with one shared CDR3 protein collapse into an entry with the most common genes and DNA. TCRdb's processing, not the authors', yielded these V and J calls. For this sample there are 750,000 to 900,000 distinct CDR3 sequences; 35% to 40% appear just once. Clones ranked in the top ten supply approximately 8.7% of the sample.

Concerning this clonotype itself: Its antigen remains undetermined. No qualities accompany the bases; no much larger clone lies one base away.

As encoded in the germline V gene (reference sequence), CDR1 is SEHNR while CDR2 is FQNEAQ. The cysteine opens and the phenylalanine closes a CDR3 of 15 amino acids. The read is trimmed to its CDR3 DNA, 45 bases read in frame from base 1. V is cut back by 5 bases and J by 3 bases, with 9 bases in the junction unmatched. Sequencing used blood. The source of this sequence is a man younger than 35 with Graves' hyperthyroidism. The sequence is built from TRBV7-9 and TRBJ2-5; 7 bases in the junction line up with TRBD1. The sequenced DNA is TGTGCCAGCAGCCTAAGAAGGGGGACAGAAGAGACCCAGTACTTC. Protein translation: CASSLRRGTEETQYF.